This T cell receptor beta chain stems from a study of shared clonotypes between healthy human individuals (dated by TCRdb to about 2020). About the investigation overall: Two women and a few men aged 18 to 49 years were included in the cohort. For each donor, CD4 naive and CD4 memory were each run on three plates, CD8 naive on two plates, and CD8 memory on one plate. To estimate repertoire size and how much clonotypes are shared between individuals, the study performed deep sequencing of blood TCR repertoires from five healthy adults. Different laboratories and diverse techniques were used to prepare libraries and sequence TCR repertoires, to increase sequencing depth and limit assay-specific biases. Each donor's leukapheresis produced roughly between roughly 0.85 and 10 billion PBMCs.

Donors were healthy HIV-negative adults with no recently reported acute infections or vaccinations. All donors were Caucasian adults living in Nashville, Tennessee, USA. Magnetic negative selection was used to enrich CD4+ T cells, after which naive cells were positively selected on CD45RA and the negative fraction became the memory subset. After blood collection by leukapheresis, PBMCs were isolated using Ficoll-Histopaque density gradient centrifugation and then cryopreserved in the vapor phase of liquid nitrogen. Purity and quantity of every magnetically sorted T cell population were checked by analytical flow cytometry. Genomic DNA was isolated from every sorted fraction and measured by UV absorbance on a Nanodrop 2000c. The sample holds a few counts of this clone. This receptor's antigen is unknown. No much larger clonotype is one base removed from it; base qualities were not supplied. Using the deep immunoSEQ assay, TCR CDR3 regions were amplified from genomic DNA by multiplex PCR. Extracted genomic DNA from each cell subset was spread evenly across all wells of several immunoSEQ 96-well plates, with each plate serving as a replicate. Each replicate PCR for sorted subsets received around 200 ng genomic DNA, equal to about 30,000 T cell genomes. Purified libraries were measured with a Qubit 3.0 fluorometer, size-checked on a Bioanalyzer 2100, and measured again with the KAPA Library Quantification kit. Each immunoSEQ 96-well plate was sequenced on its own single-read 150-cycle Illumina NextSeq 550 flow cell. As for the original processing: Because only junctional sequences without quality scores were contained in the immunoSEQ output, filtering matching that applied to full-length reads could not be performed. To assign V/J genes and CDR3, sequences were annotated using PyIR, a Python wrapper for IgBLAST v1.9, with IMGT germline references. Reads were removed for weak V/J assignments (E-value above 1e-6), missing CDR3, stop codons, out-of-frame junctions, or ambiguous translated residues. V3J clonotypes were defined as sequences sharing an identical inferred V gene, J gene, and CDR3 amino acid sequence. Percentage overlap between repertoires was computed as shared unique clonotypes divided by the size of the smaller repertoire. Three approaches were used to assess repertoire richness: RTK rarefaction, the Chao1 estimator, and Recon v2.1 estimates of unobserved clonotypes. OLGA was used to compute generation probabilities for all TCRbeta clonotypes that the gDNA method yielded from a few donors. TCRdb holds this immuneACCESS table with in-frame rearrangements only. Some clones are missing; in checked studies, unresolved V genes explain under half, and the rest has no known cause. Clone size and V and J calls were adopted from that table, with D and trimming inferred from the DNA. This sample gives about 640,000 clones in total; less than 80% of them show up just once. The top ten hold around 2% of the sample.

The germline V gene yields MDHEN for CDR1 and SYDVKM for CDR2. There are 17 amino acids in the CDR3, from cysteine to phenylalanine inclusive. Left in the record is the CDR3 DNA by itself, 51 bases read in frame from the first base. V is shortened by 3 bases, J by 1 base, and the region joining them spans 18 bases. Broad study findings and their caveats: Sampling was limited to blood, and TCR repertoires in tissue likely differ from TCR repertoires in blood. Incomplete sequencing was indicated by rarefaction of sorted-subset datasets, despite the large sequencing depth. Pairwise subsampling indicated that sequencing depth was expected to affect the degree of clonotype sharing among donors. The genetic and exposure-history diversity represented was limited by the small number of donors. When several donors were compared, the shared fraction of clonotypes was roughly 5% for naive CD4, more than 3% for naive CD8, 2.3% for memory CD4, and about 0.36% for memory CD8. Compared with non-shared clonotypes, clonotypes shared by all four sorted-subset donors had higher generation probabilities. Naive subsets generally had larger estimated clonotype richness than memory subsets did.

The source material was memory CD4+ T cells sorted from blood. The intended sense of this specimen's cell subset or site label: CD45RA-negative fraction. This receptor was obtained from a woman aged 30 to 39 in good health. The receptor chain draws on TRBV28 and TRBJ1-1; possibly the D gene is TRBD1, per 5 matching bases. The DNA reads TGTGCCAGCAGTTTGGAGGGCGGGACTGGGAAGAACACTGAAGCTTTCTTT. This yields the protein CASSLEGGTGKNTEAFF.